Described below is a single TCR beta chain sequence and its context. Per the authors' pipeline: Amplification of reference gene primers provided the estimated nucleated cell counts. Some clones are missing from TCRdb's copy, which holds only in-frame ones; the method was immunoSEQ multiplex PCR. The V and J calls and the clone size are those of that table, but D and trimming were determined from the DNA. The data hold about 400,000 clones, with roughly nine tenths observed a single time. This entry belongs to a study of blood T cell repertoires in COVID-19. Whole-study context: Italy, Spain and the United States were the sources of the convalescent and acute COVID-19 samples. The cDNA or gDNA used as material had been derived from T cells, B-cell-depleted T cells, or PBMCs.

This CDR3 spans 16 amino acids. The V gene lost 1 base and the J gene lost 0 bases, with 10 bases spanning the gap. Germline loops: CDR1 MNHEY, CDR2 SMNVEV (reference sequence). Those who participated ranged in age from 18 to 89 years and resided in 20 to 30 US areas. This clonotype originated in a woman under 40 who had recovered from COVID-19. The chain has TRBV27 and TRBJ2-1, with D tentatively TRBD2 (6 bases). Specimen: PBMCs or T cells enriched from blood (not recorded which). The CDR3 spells CASSLLGSGSYNEQFF. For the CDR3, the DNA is TGTGCCAGCAGTTTATTAGGTAGCGGCTCCTACAATGAGCAGTTCTTC.